This TCR beta chain is drawn from a study of blood T cell repertoires in COVID-19. Study summary: Italy, Spain and the United States were the sources of the convalescent and acute COVID-19 samples. The analysed material was cDNA or gDNA that came from T cells, B-cell-depleted T cells, or PBMCs.

TCRdb's copy holds only in-frame clones and misses some; the assay was immunoSEQ multiplex PCR. Of some 100,000 clones detected, about 89% appear once; the ten largest clones hold about a sixth. There are 17 residues in the CDR3. Per the germline V gene, CDR1 is SGHTA and CDR2 is FQGNSA. Trimming cost V 4 bases and J 2 bases, with 19 bases left between them. The source material was peripheral blood. This clonotype originated in a human donor in a cohort sampled during active COVID-19. The rearrangement joins TRBV7-2 to TRBJ2-3; TRBD2 is a possible D gene (6 bases). CDR3 region: CASSSRAGRGFTDTQYF. DNA of the CDR3: TGTGCCAGCAGCTCGAGGGCGGGGCGGGGCTTCACAGATACGCAGTATTTT. Using reference TRBV7-2 and TRBJ2-3 for the parts outside the CDR3, the full variable domain is GAGVSQSPSNKVTEKGKDVELRCDPISGHTALYWYRQSLGQGLEFLIYFQGNSAPDKSGLPSDRFSAERTGGSVSTLTIQRTQQEDSAVYLCASSSRAGRGFTDTQYFGPGTRLTVL.